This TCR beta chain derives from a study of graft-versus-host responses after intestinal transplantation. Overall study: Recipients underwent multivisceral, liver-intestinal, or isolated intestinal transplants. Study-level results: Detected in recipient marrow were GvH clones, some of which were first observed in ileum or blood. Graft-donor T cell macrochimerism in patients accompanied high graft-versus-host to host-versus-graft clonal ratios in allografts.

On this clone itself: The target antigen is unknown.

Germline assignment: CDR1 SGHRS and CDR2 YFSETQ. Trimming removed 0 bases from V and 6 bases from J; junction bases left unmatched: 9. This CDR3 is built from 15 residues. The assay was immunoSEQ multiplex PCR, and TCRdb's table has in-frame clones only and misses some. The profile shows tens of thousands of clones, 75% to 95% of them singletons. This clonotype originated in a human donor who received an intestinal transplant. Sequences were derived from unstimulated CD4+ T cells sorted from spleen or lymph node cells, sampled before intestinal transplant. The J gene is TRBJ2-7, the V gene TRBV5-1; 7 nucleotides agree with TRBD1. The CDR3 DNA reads TGCGCCAGCAGCTTGGAGCTTGACAGGGCAAGCGAGCAGTACTTC. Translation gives CASSLELDRASEQYF.